Given below is one T cell receptor beta chain in context. The antigen remains unidentified. Clones were read by immunoSEQ multiplex PCR, and TCRdb kept only the in-frame ones, dropping some. There are around 90,000 clones in the sample; 86% occur only once, and 5.5% to 7% lies in the top ten. This sample was taken from a study of T cell responses to AZD1222 COVID-19 vaccine. Study results and caveats: Seropositive status at baseline applied to only a handful of AZD1222 recipients. Spike was spanned by vaccine-associated CD4 TCRs, which were dominant at 160-218 and 743-854.

V was cut by 5 bases and J by 1 base, with 10 bases left in between. The CDR3 length is 14 residues. Germline V gene sequence: CDR1 MDHEN, CDR2 SYDVKM. The sequences come from peripheral blood, collected on day 0 of AZD1222 vaccination. The TCR originated in an adult in good health. The V call is TRBV28, the J call TRBJ2-3; D call uncertain. CDR3 amino acids: CASSLNYGTDTQYF. The DNA of the CDR3 is TGTGCCAGCAGTCTAAACTACGGCACAGATACGCAGTATTTT. Complete variable domain (other parts from reference TRBV28 and TRBJ2-3): DVKVTQSSRYLVKRTGEKVFLECVQDMDHENMFWYRQDPGLGLRLIYFSYDVKMKEKGDIPEGYSVSREKKERFSLILESASTNQTSMYLCASSLNYGTDTQYFGPGTRLTVL.